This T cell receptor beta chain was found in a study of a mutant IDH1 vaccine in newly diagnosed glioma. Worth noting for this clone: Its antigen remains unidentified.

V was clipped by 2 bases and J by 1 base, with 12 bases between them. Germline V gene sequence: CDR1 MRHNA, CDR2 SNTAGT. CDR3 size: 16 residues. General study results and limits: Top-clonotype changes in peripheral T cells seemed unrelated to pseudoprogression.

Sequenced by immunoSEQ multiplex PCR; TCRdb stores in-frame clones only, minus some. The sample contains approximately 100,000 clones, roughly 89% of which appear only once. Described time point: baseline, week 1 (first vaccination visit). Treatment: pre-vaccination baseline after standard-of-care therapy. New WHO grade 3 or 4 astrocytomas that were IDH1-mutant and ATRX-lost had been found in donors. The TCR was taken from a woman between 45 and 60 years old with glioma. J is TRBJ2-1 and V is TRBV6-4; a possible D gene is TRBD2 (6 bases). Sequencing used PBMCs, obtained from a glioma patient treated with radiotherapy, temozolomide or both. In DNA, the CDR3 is TGTGCCAGCAGTGACGGGCAGACTAGGTCCTACAATGAGCAGTTCTTC. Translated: CASSDGQTRSYNEQFF.